These 29 T cell receptor beta chains were all obtained from the same sample, sequenced in a study of breast tumors, draining lymph nodes, adjacent tissues (dated by TCRdb to about 2016). The library was prepared using multiplex PCR. These reads were obtained on an Illumina HiSeq 2000. Through fastp at Q25 and MiXCR, TCRdb rebuilt clones from the public reads, retaining in-frame beta chains. Here each entry gathers all rows of one CDR3 protein and keeps the most common genes and DNA. The sample contains 150,000 to 200,000 distinct CDR3 sequences, roughly 30% of them found a single time. Of the sample, 3.5% to 4.5% falls within the top ten clones. The axillary draining lymph nodes of breast cancer patients were the source of the lymph node samples. The specimen sequenced was axillary lymph node tissue. Receptor source: a female donor with breast cancer. Some clones in this sample may be carry-over from other donors' samples.

This clonotype was found a few times. A much larger clone lies a single base off, so this may be a read error. The chain is built from TRBV11-3 and TRBJ2-2; 12 bases align to TRBD2. The germline CDR1 and CDR2 sequences are SGHNT and YENEEA. This CDR3 has 15 residues. The CDR3, as DNA: TGTACCAGCAGCTTTTCTAGCGGGGGGGCCGGGGAGCTGTTTTTT. Its translation is CTSSFSSGGAGELFF.

A remark on this clonotype: The junction and the germline gene differ at one end; a read error may be behind it. This chain uses TRBV24-1 with TRBJ2-1, with 7 bases fitting TRBD1. The length of the CDR3 is 15 residues. The V gene's germline CDR1 is KGHDR and CDR2 SFDVKD. CDR3 amino acids: CATSDLVGTANERFF. In nucleotides, the CDR3 is TGCGCCACCAGTGATTTGGTGGGGACAGCAAATGAGCGGTTCTTC.

This clonotype was found a few times. This could be a read error, since a much larger clone is one nucleotide away. The genes are TRBV12-3 or TRBV12-4 and TRBJ1-2; 7 bases agree with TRBD1. Trimming at V came to 3 bases and at J to 3 bases, leaving 13 bases not matched to a gene. This CDR3 contains 17 residues. The CDR3: CASSFTITGVADYGYTF. The CDR3 region has the DNA TGTGCCAGCAGTTTCACCATCACAGGGGTTGCGGACTATGGCTACACCTTC.

There are many counts of this clonotype. The chain joins TRBV19 to TRBJ1-5, with D hard to call. This CDR3 contains 14 residues. Germline V gives CDR1 LNHDA, CDR2 SQIVND (reference sequence). V lost 7 bases to trimming and J lost 6 bases, with 16 bases between them. CDR3 loop: CASKWSGLSQPQHF. DNA for the CDR3: TGTGCCAGTAAGTGGAGCGGGTTGAGTCAGCCCCAGCATTTT.

This clonotype was counted at least ten times. J is TRBJ2-3 and V is TRBV25-1, with 10 bases that match TRBD2. Germline trimming cut 8 bases from V and 5 bases from J; bases unmatched to any gene: 7. Germline CDR1 and CDR2: MGHDK and SYGVNS. The CDR3 spans 14 residues. The DNA for the CDR3 is TGTGCCAGCTCGGCTAGCGGGAGCCAAGATACGCAGTATTTT. Its translation: CASSASGSQDTQYF. The complete variable domain, with remaining parts taken from reference TRBV25-1 and TRBJ2-3, reads EADIYQTPRYLVIGTGKKITLECSQTMGHDKMYWYQQDPGMELHLIHYSYGVNSTEKGDLSSESTVSRIRTEHFPLTLESARPSHTSQYLCASSASGSQDTQYFGPGTRLTVL.

This clonotype showed up many times. Here the CDR3 reads CSARDGRGLPRSEQYF. The CDR3 DNA is TGCAGTGCTAGAGATGGAAGGGGACTGCCCCGGTCCGAGCAGTACTTC. V and J are TRBV20-1 and TRBJ2-7; weak D call: TRBD2 (6 bases). This CDR3 is 16 amino acids long. Germline values: CDR1 DFQATT, CDR2 SNEGSKA (reference sequence). Trimming took off 0 bases at V and 6 bases at J, with 21 bases between the two ends.

The chain is built from TRBV2 and TRBJ1-4; TRBD1 matches at 10 bases. V shed 5 bases, J shed 7 bases, and the junction held 4 bases outside the gene matches. CDR1 is SNHLY and CDR2 is FYNNEI in the germline V gene. The CDR3 has 14 amino acids. This CDR3 reads CASSRRDRGEKLFF. The CDR3 coding sequence is TGTGCCAGCAGTCGGAGGGACAGGGGTGAAAAACTGTTTTTT.

Regarding this clonotype: This could be a read error, since a much larger clone is one nucleotide away. The rearrangement links TRBV4-2 to TRBJ2-5; weak D call: TRBD2 (5 bases). This CDR3 contains 14 residues. Germline V gene lookup returns CDR1 LGHNA and CDR2 YNFKEQ. CDR3 bases: TGTGCCGGCAGCCAAGGAGGCGCTGGGGAGACCCAGTACTTC. This sequence encodes CAGSQGGAGETQYF.

To note about this clonotype: A much bigger clone sits one base away, suggesting this may be a read error. The chain couples TRBV11-2 to TRBJ2-7; perhaps TRBD1 as D (6 bases). CDR3 size: 13 residues. The germline V gene encodes CDR1 SGHAT and CDR2 FQNNGV. Trimming removed 6 bases from V and 6 bases from J, with 15 bases in between. CDR3 protein: CASSDRTVCEQYF. For the CDR3, the DNA is TGTGCCAGCAGTGACAGGACAGTATGCGAGCAGTACTTC.

This chain uses TRBV14 with TRBJ1-1; 7 bases fit TRBD1. Germline CDR1 SGHDN, CDR2 FVKESK. The CDR3 extends over 16 amino acids. With 4 bases clipped from V and 0 bases from J, the junction kept 8 bases outside the gene matches. DNA for the CDR3: TGTGCCAGCAGCCTATCGGGACAGCCCATGAACACTGAAGCTTTCTTT. It yields the protein CASSLSGQPMNTEAFF.

This clonotype was counted many times. The rearrangement uses TRBV2 and TRBJ1-5, with TRBD1 matching 7 bases. In germline, CDR1 is SNHLY, CDR2 FYNNEI. The CDR3 loop spans 23 amino acids. The J segment lost 0 bases and the V segment lost 2 bases, leaving 25 bases of the junction unmatched. The CDR3 is CASSEQLRLRQGYIYNSNQPQHF. DNA of the CDR3: TGTGCCAGCAGTGAACAGTTACGGCTCAGACAGGGATATATATATAATAGCAATCAGCCCCAGCATTTT.

This clonotype was seen repeatedly, ten times or more. The chain employs TRBV7-9 and TRBJ1-3; a weak D match, TRBD1 (5 bases). Per germline, CDR1 SEHNR and CDR2 FQNEAQ (reference sequence). The CDR3 spans 11 residues. V lost 11 bases and J lost 2, with 7 bases in between. DNA of the CDR3: TGTGCCGAGGGGACTGGAAACACCATATATTTT. Encoded protein: CAEGTGNTIYF. The variable domain in full, completed from reference TRBV7-9 and TRBJ1-3, reads DTGVSQNPRHKITKRGQNVTFRCDPISEHNRLYWYRQTLGQGPEFLTYFQNEAQLEKSRLLSDRFSAERPKGSFSTLEIQRTEQGDSAMYLCAEGTGNTIYFGEGSWLTVV.

This clonotype was detected ten times or more. The chain couples TRBV25-1 to TRBJ2-7, with D perhaps matching TRBD2 (6 bases). This CDR3 has 14 amino acids. V was pared by 5 bases and J by 3 bases, with 14 bases between. Germline V CDR1 and CDR2: MGHDK, SYGVNS. The CDR3 DNA reads as TGTGCCAGCAGTCCCCCCGGGAGCATCTACGAGCAGTACTTC. Protein: CASSPPGSIYEQYF.

This clonotype was counted many times. The final CDR3 position lacks the conserved phenylalanine or tryptophan, pointing to a likely read error. The rearrangement uses TRBV7-8 and TRBJ1-6; TRBD1 matches 7 bases. Unmatched junction bases numbered 11, after V lost 5 bases and J lost 10 bases. This CDR3 is built from 15 residues. Germline V gives CDR1 SGHVS, CDR2 FQNEAQ. The DNA of the CDR3 is TGTGCCAGCAGCGGGAACAGGGGCGGGACGTCACCCCTCCACCTT. This sequence encodes CASSGNRGGTSPLHL.

As concerns this clonotype: Its ends do not fully match the called genes, so a read error is possible. The V and J genes are TRBV9 and TRBJ1-2; D may be TRBD1 (6 bases). The germline V gene encodes CDR1 SGDLS and CDR2 YYNGEE. This CDR3 region has 14 residues. The CDR3 DNA is TGTGCCAACAGCGCGATCACAGGGAACTATGGCTACACCTTC. Translating gives CANSAITGNYGYTF.

In its sample, this clonotype was seen a few times. The rearrangement links TRBV6-5 to TRBJ1-6; no clear D gene. V was trimmed by 5 bases and J by 7 bases, leaving 12 bases between them. Germline values: CDR1 MNHEY, CDR2 SVGAGI. CDR3 length: 14 residues. CDR3 coding DNA: TGTGCCAGCAGTCACGGAACACCCAATTCACCCCTCCACTTT. Translated: CASSHGTPNSPLHF.

In this sample, this clonotype turned up many times. The V and J genes are TRBV18 and TRBJ2-7; D gene uncertain. The V end lost 2 bases, the J end lost 1 base, and 9 bases lay between the germline ends. The germline CDR1 and CDR2 sequences are KGHSH and LQKENI. The CDR3 has 14 residues. Here the CDR3 DNA reads TGTGCCAGCTCACCATCGACACCATCCTACGAGCAGTACTTC. As protein: CASSPSTPSYEQYF.

This clonotype was counted at least ten times. V is TRBV12-3 or TRBV12-4 and J is TRBJ2-7, with D perhaps matching TRBD2 (6 bases). The V gene lost 7 bases and the J gene lost 4 bases, with 17 bases spanning the gap. This CDR3 contains 14 residues. This CDR3 is CASTPGTHSYEQYF. The DNA of the CDR3 is TGTGCCAGCACCCCGGGGACTCACTCTTACGAGCAGTACTTC.

The V and J genes are TRBV28 and TRBJ2-7, with TRBD1 matching 11 bases. The CDR3 sequence is 15 residues long. Unmatched junction bases numbered 13, after V lost 6 bases and J lost 9 bases. In germline, CDR1 is MDHEN, CDR2 SYDVKM. In DNA form, the CDR3 reads TGTGCCAGCAGGGCCGGGACAGGGGGATCTACGAGGCAGTACTTC. This translates into CASRAGTGGSTRQYF.

On this clonotype: One junction end disagrees with the germline gene, perhaps due to a read error. V usage is TRBV19 and J usage is TRBJ2-3, with D possibly being TRBD1 (5 bases). The CDR3 has 16 amino acids. In germline, CDR1 is LNHDA, CDR2 SQIVND (reference sequence). Written as DNA, the CDR3 is TGTGCCAGCAGTTTCTCTACACCCCTGGCCACAGGTACGCAGTATTTT. Translation gives CASSFSTPLATGTQYF. Based on the CDR3 plus reference TRBV19 and TRBJ2-3, the full variable domain is DGGITQSPKYLFRKEGQNVTLSCEQNLNHDAMYWYRQDPGQGLRLIYYSQIVNDFQKGDIAEGYSVSREKKESFPLTVTSAQKNPTAFYLCASSFSTPLATGTQYFGPGTRLTVL.

As concerns this clonotype: A much larger clone differs from this one at a single base, so this may be a read error. V usage is TRBV6-6 and J usage is TRBJ2-5, with D unresolved. The CDR3 is 14 amino acids. The germline gives CDR1 MNHNY, CDR2 SVGAGI (reference sequence). CDR3 loop: CASSYGQRLETRYF. DNA for the CDR3: TGTGCCAGCAGTTACGGGCAGAGGCTTGAGACCCGGTACTTC.

V gene TRBV2 combines with J gene TRBJ1-4; a possible D gene is TRBD1 (6 bases). Trimming shortened V by 7 bases and J by 8 bases, and 17 bases separated the two germline ends. Germline V gene sequence: CDR1 SNHLY, CDR2 FYNNEI. This CDR3 spans 14 amino acids. The CDR3 DNA reads TGTGCCAGCAACGAGGGGGGGGCGATGGAAAAACTGTTTTTT. This encodes CASNEGGAMEKLFF.

This chain connects TRBV27 to TRBJ2-7, with TRBD1 identical over 7 bases. V trimming: 1 base; J trimming: 7 bases; junction bases outside the gene matches: 7. This CDR3 has 14 residues. Germline V gene sequence: CDR1 MNHEY, CDR2 SMNVEV (reference sequence). The CDR3 loop reads CASSLYRGSGEQYF. CDR3 sequence (DNA): TGTGCCAGCAGTTTATACAGGGGATCGGGTGAGCAGTACTTC.

As to this clonotype: Its ends do not fully match the called genes, so a read error is possible. V usage is TRBV4-2 and J usage is TRBJ2-1; 8 bases are a match to TRBD2. Germline CDR1 and CDR2: LGHNA and YNFKEQ. The CDR3 runs to 15 residues. The CDR3 coding sequence is TGTGCCAGCGGCCAAGATACTAGCGGATACGGGGAGCTGTTCTTC. This sequence encodes CASGQDTSGYGELFF.

Details on this clonotype: A single base separates this from a much larger clone, so it may be a read error. The chain links TRBV11-3 to TRBJ2-7; D may be TRBD1 (6 bases). V lost 5 bases and J lost 4, with 21 bases in between. The CDR3 totals 16 residues. Germline lookup yields CDR1 SGHNT and CDR2 YENEEA. The CDR3 here is CASSPFYHKGVYEQYF. The CDR3, as DNA: TGTGCCAGCAGCCCCTTTTACCACAAGGGGGTTTACGAGCAGTACTTC.

The sample holds many counts of this clonotype. The V gene is TRBV12-5, the J gene TRBJ1-6, with no clear D. Germline CDR1 is LGHNT and CDR2 is FRNRAP. V was trimmed by 7 bases and J by 0 bases, leaving 10 bases between them. The CDR3 runs to 15 residues. CDR3 DNA sequence: TGTGCTAGTGTTACACCAGGCTCCTATAATTCACCCCTCCACTTT. Its protein is CASVTPGSYNSPLHF. Using reference TRBV12-5 and TRBJ1-6 for the parts outside the CDR3, the full variable domain is DARVTQTPRHKVTEMGQEVTMRCQPILGHNTVFWYRQTMMQGLELLAYFRNRAPLDDSGMPKDRFSAEMPDATLATLKIQPSEPRDSAVYFCASVTPGSYNSPLHFGNGTRLTVT.

The gene calls are TRBV28 and TRBJ2-7; 7 bases fit TRBD1. The CDR3 consists of 17 residues. The junction had 16 bases not matched to a gene; V was cut back by 6 bases and J by 2 bases. Germline-derived CDR1 and CDR2 are MDHEN and SYDVKM. The CDR3 loop is CASSLDTGTVHPYEQYF. CDR3 nucleotide sequence: TGTGCCAGCAGCCTAGACACCGGGACAGTTCATCCCTACGAGCAGTACTTC.

In its sample, this clonotype was seen a few times. The J gene is TRBJ2-1, the V gene TRBV6-2 or TRBV6-3; no clear D. Germline CDR1 and CDR2: MNHEY and SVGEGT. The CDR3 is made up of 11 amino acids. Between the trimmed V and J ends, which lost 4 bases and 5 bases, there was a span of 3 bases. The CDR3 spells CASSLNNEQFF. Written as DNA, the CDR3 is TGTGCCAGCAGTTTGAACAATGAGCAGTTCTTC.

In regard to this clonotype: A read error may produce the germline difference seen at one junction end. V usage is TRBV4-2 and J usage is TRBJ2-3; weak D call: TRBD2 (7 bases). The germline V gene encodes CDR1 LGHNA and CDR2 YNFKEQ. The CDR3 length is 17 residues. The CDR3 DNA is TGTGCCAGCAGCCAAGGTGGTGTCGGGGGGCTCACAGATATGCAGTGTTTT. This gives the protein CASSQGGVGGLTDMQCF.